A single sample gave rise to the 18 T cell receptor beta chains below, sequenced in a study of blood T cell repertoires in COVID-19. The protocol was immunoSEQ multiplex PCR, while the TCRdb copy is restricted to in-frame clones and leaves out a portion. This sample has 350,000 to 450,000 clones, with more than 75% found just once. Sequencing used peripheral blood. These receptors were obtained from a human donor in a cohort sampled during active COVID-19.

This chain connects TRBV6-5 to TRBJ2-5; tentative D call: TRBD1 (6 bases). V dropped 5 bases and J dropped 14 bases, with 15 bases sitting between them. From germline, CDR1 is MNHEY and CDR2 SVGAGI. CDR3 length: 11 residues. CDR3 region: CASSPGARLYF. CDR3 nucleotides: TGTGCCAGCAGTCCAGGGGCGCGCCTTTACTTC.

The V and J genes are TRBV7-2 and TRBJ1-2, with 7 bases fitting TRBD1. V was clipped by 1 base and J by 6 bases; unmatched bases: 8. This CDR3 comprises 15 residues. Germline CDR1 is SGHTA and CDR2 is FQGNSA. In DNA, the CDR3 is TGTGCCAGCAGCTTAGGAGGAGACAGGGTACATGGCTACACCTTC. Translating gives CASSLGGDRVHGYTF.

The chain carries TRBV27 and TRBJ2-5; 12 nucleotides agree with TRBD2. Trimming removed 3 bases from V and 4 bases from J; junction bases left unmatched: 9. Germline V CDR1 and CDR2: MNHEY, SMNVEV (reference sequence). There are 17 residues in the CDR3. The chain's CDR3 is CASSLRLAGGLSETQYF. CDR3 nucleotide sequence: TGTGCCAGCAGTTTGAGGCTAGCGGGGGGGTTATCAGAGACCCAGTACTTC.

CDR3 loop: CASSLAGTGGVFEQYF. The CDR3 DNA is TGCGCCAGCAGCTTGGCTGGGACGGGGGGAGTCTTCGAGCAGTACTTC. V gene TRBV5-1 combines with J gene TRBJ2-7; TRBD2 agrees at 7 bases. V lost 0 bases to trimming and J lost 6 bases; unmatched junction nucleotides: 12. The CDR3 has 16 residues. The germline gives CDR1 SGHRS, CDR2 YFSETQ. The whole variable domain, remainder taken from reference TRBV5-1 and TRBJ2-7, is KAGVTQTPRYLIKTRGQQVTLSCSPISGHRSVSWYQQTPGQGLQFLFEYFSETQRNKGNFPGRFSGRQFSNSRSEMNVSTLELGDSALYLCASSLAGTGGVFEQYFGPGTRLTVT.

The chain carries TRBV9 and TRBJ1-2; maybe TRBD1 (5 bases). The V gene lost 7 bases and the J gene lost 7 bases, with 20 bases spanning the gap. This CDR3 has 14 amino acids. CDR1 is SGDLS and CDR2 is YYNGEE in the germline V gene. CDR3 residues: CASQRGRDSFGYTF. In DNA, the CDR3 is TGTGCCAGCCAAAGGGGCAGGGATTCCTTTGGCTACACCTTC.

The V gene is TRBV6-2 or TRBV6-3, the J gene TRBJ1-2, with 7 bases identical to TRBD1. The CDR3 consists of 15 residues. Germline V gives CDR1 MNHEY, CDR2 SVGEGT. The J segment lost 4 bases and the V segment lost 5 bases, leaving 10 bases of the junction unmatched. CDR3 sequence (DNA): TGTGCCAGCAGTCTGCGACAGGGTTTTCTCTATGGCTACACCTTC. Protein: CASSLRQGFLYGYTF.

The chain carries TRBV5-1 and TRBJ2-1, with 11 bases fitting TRBD2. This CDR3 has 16 amino acids. V dropped 4 bases and J dropped 4; count of bases not matched to a gene: 7. The germline CDR1 and CDR2 sequences are SGHRS and YFSETQ. The CDR3 loop reads CASSPTSGSQYNEQFF. The DNA of the CDR3 is TGCGCCAGCAGCCCCACTAGCGGGAGTCAGTACAATGAGCAGTTCTTC. The full variable domain, its missing parts supplied by reference TRBV5-1 and TRBJ2-1, is KAGVTQTPRYLIKTRGQQVTLSCSPISGHRSVSWYQQTPGQGLQFLFEYFSETQRNKGNFPGRFSGRQFSNSRSEMNVSTLELGDSALYLCASSPTSGSQYNEQFFGPGTRLTVL.

The CDR3 sequence: CASSVGADNEKLFF. CDR3 in DNA: TGTGCCAGCAGCGTAGGGGCAGATAATGAAAAACTGTTTTTT. The chain combines TRBV9 with TRBJ1-4, with D unclear. CDR1 and CDR2 (germline): SGDLS, YYNGEE. The CDR3 spans 14 residues. The V and J ends lost 0 bases and 4 bases respectively, with 7 bases between them.

V gene TRBV10-3 combines with J gene TRBJ2-2; D may be TRBD2 (6 bases). The CDR3 has 15 residues. The V gene's germline CDR1 is ENHRY and CDR2 SYGVKD. The germline V and J ends were trimmed by 10 bases and 5 bases, with 20 bases remaining between them. CDR3 sequence: CATRPRLVGTGELFF. Written as DNA, the CDR3 is TGTGCCACCAGACCCCGACTAGTTGGGACCGGGGAGCTGTTTTTT.

Concerning this clone: The junction and the germline gene differ at one end; a read error may be behind it. The chain combines TRBV19 with TRBJ2-3; 8 positions agree with TRBD2. The CDR3 sequence is 14 residues long. CDR1 and CDR2 (germline): LNHDA, SQIVND (reference sequence). CDR3 in DNA: TGTGCCAGTAGTATTAGGACTAGCAGAGATACGCAGTATTTT. This gives the protein CASSIRTSRDTQYF.

This chain uses TRBV27 with TRBJ2-1; weak D call: TRBD1 (5 bases). Germline CDR1 and CDR2: MNHEY and SMNVEV (reference sequence). V lost 3 bases and J 8 bases, leaving 11 bases between the germline ends. The CDR3 spans 13 residues. The CDR3 protein is CASSFWGRDEQFF. For the CDR3, the DNA is TGTGCCAGCAGTTTCTGGGGCCGCGATGAGCAGTTCTTC.

The chain is built from TRBV7-3 and TRBJ2-1; TRBD2 aligns across 7 bases. The CDR3 spans 14 residues. Germline V gives CDR1 SGHTA, CDR2 FQGTGA. Trimming at V came to 4 bases and at J to 9 bases, leaving 9 bases not matched to a gene. CDR3 DNA: TGTGCCAGCAGCTCGAGCGGGGTCCGGGGTGAGCAGTTCTTC. It is translated as CASSSSGVRGEQFF.

The chain couples TRBV30 to TRBJ1-1; weak D call: TRBD1 (5 bases). V gave up 5 bases and J gave up 1 base, with 14 bases separating them. The CDR3 is 14 amino acids. The germline V gene has CDR1 GTSNPN and CDR2 SVGIG (reference sequence). The CDR3 sequence: CAWLVGAENTEAFF. CDR3 DNA sequence: TGTGCCTGGTTGGTTGGGGCGGAGAACACTGAAGCTTTCTTT.

In its sample, this clone was seen a few times. The chain employs TRBV27 and TRBJ2-1; no clear D. CDR3 length equals 17 residues. Germline values: CDR1 MNHEY, CDR2 SMNVEV (reference sequence). Trimming took 0 bases from V and 0 from J, leaving 12 bases between them. CDR3 sequence reads: CASSLSVAQSSYNEQFF. The CDR3 DNA is TGTGCCAGCAGTTTATCGGTAGCCCAAAGCTCCTACAATGAGCAGTTCTTC.

J is TRBJ1-5 and V is TRBV28; D call uncertain. V gave up 2 bases and J gave up 4 bases, with 9 bases separating them. From germline, CDR1 is MDHEN and CDR2 SYDVKM. The CDR3 is made up of 14 amino acids. The CDR3 sequence is CASSLAGRNQPQHF. As DNA, the CDR3 is TGTGCCAGCAGTTTAGCGGGTCGAAATCAGCCCCAGCATTTT.

This chain uses TRBV4-1 with TRBJ2-7, with D possibly matching TRBD1 (6 bases). CDR1 and CDR2 (germline): MGHRA, YSYEKL. This CDR3 region has 14 residues. V gave up 3 bases and J gave up 1 base, with 10 bases separating them. The CDR3 nucleotides are TGCGCCAGCAGCCAGACAGGCCGATCCTACGAGCAGTACTTC. This codes for CASSQTGRSYEQYF.

V usage is TRBV6-5 and J usage is TRBJ1-2; D is perhaps TRBD1 (5 bases). V lost 7 bases, J lost 1 base, and 16 bases lay in between. Germline CDR1 is MNHEY and CDR2 is SVGAGI. The CDR3 sequence is 15 residues long. The CDR3 is CASTSRGKGNYGYTF. The CDR3 DNA reads as TGTGCCAGCACCTCCCGGGGGAAGGGTAACTATGGCTACACCTTC.

The chain employs TRBV15 and TRBJ1-5; the D is unclear. This CDR3 is 13 amino acids long. The germline V gene encodes CDR1 LNHNV and CDR2 YYDKDF (reference sequence). V was pared by 0 bases and J by 2 bases, with 2 bases between. CDR3 amino acids: CATSRDGNQPQHF. The DNA of the CDR3 is TGTGCCACCAGCAGAGACGGCAATCAGCCCCAGCATTTT.